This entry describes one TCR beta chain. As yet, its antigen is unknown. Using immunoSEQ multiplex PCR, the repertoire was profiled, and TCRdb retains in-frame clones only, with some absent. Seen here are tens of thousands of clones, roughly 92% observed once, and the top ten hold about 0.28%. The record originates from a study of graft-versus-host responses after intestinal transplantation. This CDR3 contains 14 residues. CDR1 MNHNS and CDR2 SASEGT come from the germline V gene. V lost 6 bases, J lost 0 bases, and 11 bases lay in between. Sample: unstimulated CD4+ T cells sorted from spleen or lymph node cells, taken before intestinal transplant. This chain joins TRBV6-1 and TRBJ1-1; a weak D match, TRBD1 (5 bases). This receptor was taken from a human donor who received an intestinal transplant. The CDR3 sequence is CASRTDSVNTEAFF. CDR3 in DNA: TGTGCCAGCAGGACAGATTCTGTGAACACTGAAGCTTTCTTT.